This entry concerns a single TCR beta chain. No cognate antigen has been identified for it. No clone much larger than this one lies a single base away; base qualities are absent. Libraries were prepared through the immunoSEQ multiplex PCR assay. A mixture of 60 forward primers for TCR Vbeta segments and 13 reverse primers for TCR Jbeta segments was used in the multiplex PCR. A multiplex PCR assay on genomic DNA amplified the CDR3 region of rearranged TCR beta genes. The amplified TCR beta libraries were sequenced on the Illumina HiSeq System as 87-base-pair reads. Per the source publication's procedure: A later analysis counted around 72 million unique TCR beta chains across the 500 to 850 repertoires, and some 12 million of these chains were shared by at least two donors. Raw reads were error-corrected and collapsed into unique sequences with a nearest-neighbor algorithm that merged closely related sequences to remove PCR and sequencing errors. CDR3 sequences were aligned to IMGT reference sequences to assign V, D and J gene segments. Each retained sequence needed at least a six-nucleotide match to both a V gene segment and a J gene segment. Rearrangements were called productive when the CDR3 lacked stop codons and stayed in frame with V and J; all others were non-productive. Following IMGT convention, CDR3 was defined as the stretch from the second conserved V-encoded cysteine to the conserved J-encoded phenylalanine. The earlier analysis of about 610 of the donors excluded any sequence lacking an unambiguous match to a single V gene segment. An earlier analysis of under 750 of the donors called V segments functional above 56.7% productive rearrangements and segregating when the between-donor standard deviation exceeded 5%. A statistical classification framework was built for diagnosing cytomegalovirus status from the catalog of TCR beta chain sequences. V and J gene assignment, in a later analysis, came from comparing TCR nucleotide sequences with IMGT/GENE-DB human TR gene sequences. In a later analysis, CDR3 sequences and most-parsimonious VDJ recombination scenarios were assigned using the TCRdist pipeline. A later analysis defined each TCR beta chain by its CDR3 amino acid sequence plus V-gene family, and excluded reads lacking a unique V-gene family. As a way to deal with suspected cross-contamination and a sequencing artifact, a later analysis dropped roughly 620 nucleotide sequences that were highly shared and had low generation probability. In a later analysis, a clonal expansion index was calculated for each public chain from normalized within-repertoire ranks of inferred template counts. In a later analysis, generation probabilities were computed with a VDJ recombination model fitted to out-of-frame rearrangements, and the resulting probabilities were checked against IGoR. A later analysis scored TCR-TCR, TCR-HLA and TCR-CMV co-occurrence with hypergeometric tests, applying a repertoire-size bias correction to TCR pairs. To estimate false discovery rates, a later analysis permuted the HLA or CMV assignments 20 times. A later analysis grouped co-occurring TCRs with DBSCAN, adding TCRdist sequence similarity when clustering within HLA-allele-positive subsets. Repertoires with fewer than 30,000 or more than 120,000 public chains, plus five repertoires with anomalous nucleotide sharing, were excluded from co-occurrence clustering. The immuneACCESS repertoire file appears here via TCRdb, limited to in-frame rearrangements. These files lack a portion of the clones; in checked studies, under half of the deficit traces to unresolved V genes, and the cause of the others is not known. V, J and clone size are taken as reported in that table, and D and trimming were inferred from the DNA itself. This sample has some 150,000 clones in its table, and roughly 82% of those were observed once. The biggest ten clones account for approximately 6% of the sample.

The cohort was made up of around 720 healthy bone marrow donors. At the time of sampling, all cohort members were nominally healthy, though unrecorded immune exposures were likely present. The donor tested CMV seropositive, placing the donor among the approximately 290 seropositive members of the cohort. A peripheral blood sample was collected from each donor, and TCR beta sequencing was performed on peripheral blood mononuclear cells. Genomic DNA extraction from the blood cell samples was performed with the Qiagen DNeasy Blood Extraction Kit. This record belongs to a study of cytomegalovirus exposure and HLA in healthy donors listed by TCRdb under 2017. For context, the study as a whole: In an earlier analysis of some 550 of the donors, approximately 260 Gb of sequence data and about 110 million unique TCR beta sequences from 180 million or so T cells were reported. An early release that covered approximately 600 HLA-typed donors contained approximately 300 gigabases of sequencing data and 70 million to 100 million unique TCR sequences. Among the roughly 400 genotyped donors, around 81% belonged to the genetic ancestry cluster associated with self-reported Caucasian donors. The aim of the study was to test whether cataloging public T cell receptors could identify signatures of past pathogen exposure. The study profiled the T cell repertoires of 500 to 800 subjects by immunosequencing and related them to cytomegalovirus serostatus. Besides the first cohort of around 670 subjects, a separate validation cohort made up of 120 different subjects was used. To predict cytomegalovirus infection status, the study combined high-throughput TCR immunosequencing, statistical association of individual TCRs with disease status, and machine learning. In a later analysis, previously published TCR beta repertoires from 550 to 700 donors were re-analyzed and high-resolution HLA genotyping was added so that TCR occurrence patterns could be studied. Rather than drawing on any new phenotypic data, the later analysis identified candidate immune exposures from TCR beta sequences and the way those sequences occurred across donors. To decide whether each TCR beta V gene segment behaved as functional or pseudogenic, an earlier analysis of over 500 of the donors relied on high-throughput TCR beta sequencing. Donor age, sex, ethnicity and CMV serostatus were compiled alongside the repertoire data. A later genetic analysis took genome-wide SNP genotypes for about 65% of the 666 donors and used that subset as a discovery cohort. All discovery cohort repertoires had been generated on a single sequencing platform. HLA typing included class I and class II loci at four-digit resolution. The number of typed donors differed by locus: about 620-630 for A, B, C, DRB1 and DQB1; approximately 530 for DQA1; 606 for DPA1; and approximately 450 for DPB1. About five DR-DQ haplotypes were handled as single units for association and clustering, since linkage in the cohort was strong. On average, over 200,000 unique TCR beta nucleotide sequences were sequenced per donor among 398 genotyped donors of the cohort, with roughly a sixth of those sequences being non-productive.

The CDR3 measures 15 amino acids from cysteine to phenylalanine. Left in the record is the CDR3 DNA by itself, 45 bases read in frame from the first base. Based on the germline V gene, the CDR1 and CDR2 sequences are LGHNA and YNFKEQ. V ends up 3 bases short and J 2 bases short, with an unmatched junction base count of 5. Overall study outcomes, separate from this receptor: A cluster of highly shared sequence variants was judged likely to be a technical artifact of the sequencing pipeline. A later analysis found that HLA-associated TCR beta chains were more clonally expanded and had lower generation probabilities than equally common non-associated chains. When HLA alleles, especially DR and DQ, strongly co-occurred, TCR associations were difficult to assign to individual alleles. A later analysis reported that several top co-occurrence clusters appeared linked to parvovirus B19, influenza, CMV and Epstein-Barr virus. The classifier was reported to diagnose cytomegalovirus status with high specificity and sensitivity in both the original cohort and the validation cohort. Compared with the approximately 670-donor mean, donors in an Asian-associated ancestry cluster had fewer N-insertions in productive TCRs, according to a later genetic analysis. In the study, approximately 160 TCR beta chains were listed as associated with cytomegalovirus. According to a later analysis, TCR association rates differed among HLA loci, with DRB1 alleles showing the most associated TCRs and HLA-C alleles showing the fewest. In a later analysis, most CMV-associated TCR beta chains were found to appear HLA-restricted, with HLA associations seemingly driven largely by CMV exposure. Linkage disequilibrium might explain the correlated functional status among segregating V segments, but an unknown experimental factor could not be ruled out. In vitro tests confirmed that a few of the cytomegalovirus-associated TCR beta chains recognize cytomegalovirus antigens. Sequencing depth was assumed to be roughly uniform across donors in the presence/absence analyses, though that assumption may not hold. This cohort had only TCR beta chains sequenced, and the lack of alpha or paired-chain data limited which features could be detected. A further reported finding was that TCR beta sequences accurately predicted the HLA-A and HLA-B alleles for most subjects in the first cohort. About 17 rarely observed V segments, including chromosome 9 orphons, were excluded from the earlier analysis of about 600 of the donors because counts were too low. In an earlier analysis of 587 of the donors, most TCR beta V segments were observed in productive rearrangements about 87% or about 30% of the time, broadly matching IMGT annotations. Most TCR sequences were seen in very few donors, while some public TCRs were found in many individuals. Some IMGT-functional V segments, including TRBV6-2 and TRBV6-3, could not be told apart with the 87-base-pair reads, so those segments were excluded. The only immune exposure information available for the cohort was CMV serostatus. It was suggested by the authors that the approach could potentially be generalized to other disease states and immunological phenotypes. V-gene and J-gene trimming of TCR beta chains was associated with a missense DCLRE1C variant in a later genetic analysis, and the association was replicated in an independent cohort. Specific HLA alleles were associated with over 15,000 TCR beta sequences at a false discovery rate of 0.05 in a later analysis. HLA typing was unavailable for some donors at each locus, so association tests used only the typed subset.

The sequenced material came from PBMCs. The receptor's source is a man aged 25-40 years in good health and CMV-seropositive. Here the chain combines TRBV4-2 and TRBJ1-2; 8 bases in the junction line up with TRBD1. The DNA sequence follows: TGTGCCAGCAGCCAGGGACAGGAGTTCAACTATGGCTACACCTTC. Its protein product is CASSQGQEFNYGYTF.